This TCR beta chain was identified in a study of T cells in Graves' hyperthyroidism and ophthalmopathy. Study results and limitations: Clonotypes that were expanded in thyroid above 0.001 mostly appeared in blood too.

The investigators amplified TCR beta CDR3 regions from RNA transcripts. A first-round RT-PCR of the TCR CDR3 used the HTBI primer set. TCRdb re-derived calls from the multiplex PCR reads in MiXCR, one entry per CDR3 protein. This sample has more than 500,000 distinct CDR3 sequences, with approximately 48% found just once. J was trimmed by 6 bases and V by 5 bases; bases with no gene match: 14. CDR3 length: 17 residues. CDR1 and CDR2 (germline): SGHVS, FQNEAQ. A few counts support this clonotype. Its antigen is unidentified. The rearrangement joins TRBV7-8 to TRBJ2-2; 8 bases fit TRBD1. The sequence came from an adult woman with Graves' disease, either hyperthyroidism or ophthalmopathy (not recorded which). The sequencing sample was made of peripheral blood or thyroid tissue (not recorded which). CDR3 in amino acids: CASSVMPGGARSGELFF. The CDR3 DNA is TGTGCCAGCAGCGTGATGCCAGGGGGCGCGAGATCCGGGGAGCTGTTTTTT.